This T cell receptor beta chain appears in the sequencing data of a study of cytomegalovirus exposure and HLA in healthy donors. The assay was immunoSEQ multiplex PCR, and TCRdb's table has in-frame clones only and misses some. This sample yields about 310,000 clones, of which roughly 87% are seen a single time; around 0.91% belongs to the top ten. This CDR3 spans 16 amino acids. Germline loops: CDR1 SGHAT, CDR2 FQNNGV. V dropped 1 base and J dropped 4 bases, with 15 bases sitting between them. The sample taken for sequencing was PBMCs. This sequence was found in a man between 25 and 39 years old in good health and CMV-seronegative. The V call is TRBV11-2, the J call TRBJ2-3, with a weak D call TRBD1 (5 bases). CDR3 DNA sequence: TGTGCCAGCAGCTTAGTTGGGCTAACAGGATCAGATACGCAGTATTTT. It translates to CASSLVGLTGSDTQYF.